These 2 T cell receptor beta chains were all obtained from the same sample, sequenced in a study of T-cell reconstitution after alpha-beta-depleted transplantation in children. For TCRbeta, the library was prepared with unique molecular identifiers. TCRdb re-analysed the PCR reads in MiXCR, keeping a single row per CDR3 protein. The data hold 490,000 or so distinct CDR3 sequences, with roughly a tenth observed a single time. Sequencing was performed on PBMCs, taken before TCRalphabeta/CD19-depleted stem cell transplant. These receptors all come from a child younger than 10 with inherited bone marrow failure, due to receive a stem cell transplant.

This clonotype has ten or more counts. The genes are TRBV12-3 or TRBV12-4 and TRBJ2-7; D gene unclear. This CDR3 has 14 residues. Trimming took 2 bases from V and 4 from J, leaving 12 bases between them. CDR3 in amino acids: CASSLMAVTYEQYF. CDR3 nucleotide sequence: TGTGCCAGCAGTTTAATGGCGGTTACATACGAGCAGTACTTC.

Ten or more counts support this clonotype. V and J are TRBV20-1 and TRBJ2-1, with 8 positions matching TRBD1. This CDR3 spans 15 amino acids. Germline trimming cut 5 bases from V and 7 bases from J; bases unmatched to any gene: 13. The germline CDR1 and CDR2 sequences are DFQATT and SNEGSKA (reference sequence). The CDR3 nucleotides are TGCAGTGCTTCTACAAGACAGGGGAAGGGGAATGAGCAGTTCTTC. Amino acids: CSASTRQGKGNEQFF.